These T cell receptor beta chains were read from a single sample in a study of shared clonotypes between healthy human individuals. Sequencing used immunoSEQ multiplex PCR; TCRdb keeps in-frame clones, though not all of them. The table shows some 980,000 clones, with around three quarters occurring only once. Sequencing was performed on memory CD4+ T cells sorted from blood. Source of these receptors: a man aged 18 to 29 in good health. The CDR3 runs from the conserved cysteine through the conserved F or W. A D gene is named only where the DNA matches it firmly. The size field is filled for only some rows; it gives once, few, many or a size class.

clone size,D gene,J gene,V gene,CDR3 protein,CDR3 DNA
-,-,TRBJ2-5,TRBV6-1,CASSEPGFKTQYF,TGTGCCAGCAGTGAACCGGGGTTTAAGACCCAGTACTTC
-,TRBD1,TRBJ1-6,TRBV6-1,CASSEALQGRNSPLHF,TGTGCCAGCAGTGAAGCCTTACAGGGGAGGAATTCACCCCTCCACTTT
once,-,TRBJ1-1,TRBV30,CAWSVGTMNTEAFF,TGTGCCTGGAGTGTAGGGACCATGAACACTGAAGCTTTCTTT
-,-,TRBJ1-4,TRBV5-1,CASSPGPNEKLFF,TGCGCCAGCAGCCCCGGGCCGAATGAAAAACTGTTTTTT
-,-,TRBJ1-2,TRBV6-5,CASSPGEGGRGYTF,TGTGCCAGCTCCCCGGGAGAGGGGGGGCGAGGCTACACCTTC
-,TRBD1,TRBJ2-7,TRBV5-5,CASSLGQGPSNEQYF,TGTGCCAGCAGCTTGGGACAGGGGCCTTCAAACGAGCAGTACTTC
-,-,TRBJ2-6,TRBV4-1,CASSRNRDAGANVLTF,TGCGCCAGCAGCCGGAACAGGGACGCTGGGGCCAACGTCCTGACTTTC
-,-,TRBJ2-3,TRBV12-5,CASGLDTDTQYF,TGTGCTAGTGGTTTGGATACAGATACGCAGTATTTT
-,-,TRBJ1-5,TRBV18,CASSPFQKDQPQHF,TGTGCCAGCTCACCATTTCAGAAGGATCAGCCCCAGCATTTT
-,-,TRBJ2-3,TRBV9,CASTDTDTQYF,TGTGCCAGCACAGATACAGATACGCAGTATTTT
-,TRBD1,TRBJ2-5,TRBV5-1,CASSLGDRAETQYF,TGCGCCAGCAGCTTGGGGGACAGGGCAGAGACCCAGTACTTC
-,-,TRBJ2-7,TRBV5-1,CASRRLGPSYEQYF,TGCGCCAGCAGACGTCTTGGGCCATCCTACGAGCAGTACTTC
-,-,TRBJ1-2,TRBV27,CASSSLPGSPINYGYTF,TGTGCCAGCTCCTCCCTGCCAGGGTCACCTATTAACTATGGCTACACCTTC
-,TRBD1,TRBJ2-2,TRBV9,CASSHGQGNTGELFF,TGTGCCAGCAGTCACGGACAGGGGAACACCGGGGAGCTGTTTTTT
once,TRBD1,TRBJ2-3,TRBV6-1,CASHAGQEHLDTQYF,TGTGCCAGCCATGCGGGACAGGAGCATCTGGATACGCAGTATTTT
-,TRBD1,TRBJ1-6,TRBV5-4,CASSLRGTGISPLHF,TGTGCCAGCAGCTTGCGCGGGACAGGGATTTCACCCCTCCACTTT
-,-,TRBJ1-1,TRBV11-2,CASSLGVAEAFF,TGTGCCAGCAGCTTAGGAGTAGCTGAAGCTTTCTTT
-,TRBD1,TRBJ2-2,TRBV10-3,CAISPRQGQTNTGELFF,TGTGCCATCAGTCCTAGACAGGGACAGACGAACACCGGGGAGCTGTTTTTT
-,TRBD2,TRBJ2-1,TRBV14,CASSQDAVAGGYQYSYNEQFF,TGTGCCAGCAGCCAAGATGCAGTAGCGGGAGGGTACCAATACTCCTACAATGAGCAGTTCTTC
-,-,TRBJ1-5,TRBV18,CASSPGASADQPQHF,TGTGCCAGCTCACCAGGGGCTTCGGCGGACCAGCCCCAGCATTTT
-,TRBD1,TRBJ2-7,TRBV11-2,CASSLERKTGVAQYF,TGTGCCAGCAGCTTAGAACGCAAGACAGGGGTTGCGCAGTACTTC
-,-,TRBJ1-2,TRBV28,CASSLVVGTHGYTF,TGTGCCAGCAGTTTGGTGGTGGGGACTCATGGCTACACCTTC
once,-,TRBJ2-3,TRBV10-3,CAISITGLKYNTQYF,TGTGCCATCAGTATTACGGGACTCAAGTATAATACGCAGTATTTT